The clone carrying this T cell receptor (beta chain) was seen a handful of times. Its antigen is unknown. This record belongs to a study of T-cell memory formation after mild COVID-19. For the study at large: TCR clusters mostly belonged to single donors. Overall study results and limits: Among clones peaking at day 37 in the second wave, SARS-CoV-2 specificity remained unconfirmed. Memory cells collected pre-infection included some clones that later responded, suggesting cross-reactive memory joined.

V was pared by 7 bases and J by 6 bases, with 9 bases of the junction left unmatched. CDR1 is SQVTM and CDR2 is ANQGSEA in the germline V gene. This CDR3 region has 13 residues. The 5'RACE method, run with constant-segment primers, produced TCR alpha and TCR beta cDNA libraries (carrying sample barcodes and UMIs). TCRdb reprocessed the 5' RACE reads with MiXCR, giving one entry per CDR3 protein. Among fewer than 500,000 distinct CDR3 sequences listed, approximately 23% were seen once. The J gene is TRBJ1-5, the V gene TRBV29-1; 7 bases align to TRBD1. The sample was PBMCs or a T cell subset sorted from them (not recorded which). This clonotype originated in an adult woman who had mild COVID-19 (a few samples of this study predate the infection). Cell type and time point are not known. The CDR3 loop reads CSARQGESQPQHF. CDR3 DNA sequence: TGCAGCGCTAGACAGGGAGAAAGTCAGCCCCAGCATTTT.